The rows below give T cell receptor beta chains drawn from one sample of a study of blood T cell repertoires in COVID-19. Clones were read by immunoSEQ multiplex PCR, and TCRdb kept only the in-frame ones, dropping some. The repertoire holds approximately 150,000 clones, with approximately 90% as singletons. Material for sequencing was peripheral blood. The receptors derive from a woman aged 50 to 65 with acute or convalescent COVID-19. CDR3s leave out the opening cysteine and the closing phenylalanine or tryptophan. Fields, in order: V gene, CDR3 protein.

TRBV4-1 ASSQEGEGEQY
TRBV18 ASSPNTCETQY
TRBV7-9 ASSEPTGIEQY
TRBV5-1 ASSWTGGGYEQY
TRBV30 ALGQGVDQPQH
TRBV24-1 ATSVGSNYGYT
TRBV18 ASSPSDRANYGYT
TRBV6-5 ASRDRTSYEQY
TRBV7-2 ASSLGTSGMYEQY
TRBV11-2 ASSSPQGYEQF
TRBV19 ASSIGGGQGHSGANVLT
TRBV23-1 ASSRGDSYTDTQY
TRBV11-3 ASSYYSGRDTGELF
TRBV5-1 ASSEPDRGEKLF
TRBV30 AWSVGRGEDTEAF
TRBV19 ASSADRARSEQY
TRBV5-1 ASSRDRGSSSYNEQF
TRBV5-1 ASRGSGSAYYGYT
TRBV11-2 ASSDGTTSTDTQY
TRBV5-4 ASSEDEQGRYGANVLT
TRBV7-8 ASSLAGGQETQY
TRBV10-1 ASSDVAGGQRDTQY
TRBV7-8 ASSLDRGKTGNTIY
TRBV27 ASSLQPPPGLEAF
TRBV4-2 ASSQETSGVTDTQY
TRBV27 ASQAASRDRGRAF
TRBV3-1/TRBV3-2 ASSTRRSGNNNEQF
TRBV6-5 ASSYGPETGDYGYT
TRBV27 ATSGLAENEQF
TRBV19 ASTKGTTTYQPQH
TRBV28 ASSLPGTSREQF